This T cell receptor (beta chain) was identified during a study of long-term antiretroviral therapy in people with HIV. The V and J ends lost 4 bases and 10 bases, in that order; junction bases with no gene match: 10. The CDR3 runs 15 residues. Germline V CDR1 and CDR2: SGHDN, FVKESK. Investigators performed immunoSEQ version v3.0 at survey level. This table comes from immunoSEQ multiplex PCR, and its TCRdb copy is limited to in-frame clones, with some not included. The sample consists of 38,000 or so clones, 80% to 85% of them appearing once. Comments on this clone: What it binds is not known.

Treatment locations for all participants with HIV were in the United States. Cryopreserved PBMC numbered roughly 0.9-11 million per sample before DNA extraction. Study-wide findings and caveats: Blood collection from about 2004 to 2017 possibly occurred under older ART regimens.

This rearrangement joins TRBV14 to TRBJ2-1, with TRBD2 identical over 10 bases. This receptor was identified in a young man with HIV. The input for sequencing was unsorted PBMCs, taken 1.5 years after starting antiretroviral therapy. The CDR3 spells CASSPRLAGVGEQFF. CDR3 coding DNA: TGTGCCAGCAGCCCCCGCCTAGCGGGAGTGGGCGAGCAGTTCTTC.